Only one count was recorded for the clone carrying this T cell receptor beta chain. What it binds is not known. The CDR3 totals 14 residues. V gave up 5 bases and J gave up 4 bases, with 11 bases separating them. CDR1 and CDR2 from the germline V gene are SGHNT and YENEEA. Produced via immunoSEQ multiplex PCR; TCRdb's table is partial and in-frame only. The sample lists roughly 84,000 clones; roughly nine tenths were seen once. The data derive from a study of T cell responses to AZD1222 COVID-19 vaccine. Study findings and constraints: Only a handful of AZD1222 recipients, five to seven in all, had baseline seropositivity. With dominance at 160-218 and 743-854, vaccine-associated CD4 TCRs spanned spike. After the peak T cell response, and only then, were repertoires sampled.

This chain connects TRBV11-3 to TRBJ2-2; D is uncertain. This TCR was sampled from an adult who received the AZD1222 COVID-19 vaccine. This specimen was peripheral blood, taken 28 days after the second AZD1222 dose. Here the CDR3 reads CASSPHRGTGELFF. For the CDR3, the DNA is TGTGCCAGCAGCCCCCATCGCGGCACCGGGGAGCTGTTTTTT.